Below, 17 T cell receptor beta chains from the same sample are listed, as sequenced in a study of human T cells and chemical hapten exposure. TCRdb reprocessed the RACE reads via MiXCR and lists one record per CDR3 protein. The data show approximately 30,000 distinct CDR3 sequences, about 5.6% seen once. The time point denotes: patch test 3, about 24 weeks after DPC sensitization. Treatment reported: therapeutic diphenylcyclopropenone sensitization with weekly scalp DPC. The sample in question was whole blood, obtained in connection with sensitization to the hapten diphenylcyclopropenone (DPC). The receptors derive from a man under 40 with alopecia areata. Some clones in this sample may be carry-over from other donors' samples.

The gene calls are TRBV14 and TRBJ2-1; D is unresolved. Germline V gives CDR1 SGHDN, CDR2 FVKESK. V was cut by 1 base and J by 3 bases, with 7 bases left in between. The CDR3 sequence is 14 residues long. The DNA for the CDR3 is TGTGCCAGCAGCCAAGTTGGGCTCTACAATGAGCAGTTCTTC. Protein sequence: CASSQVGLYNEQFF.

This clonotype was detected many times. The chain employs TRBV20-1 and TRBJ2-1, with TRBD2 identical over 8 bases. V dropped 6 bases and J dropped 7; count of bases not matched to a gene: 17. The CDR3 is 16 amino acids. CDR1 DFQATT and CDR2 SNEGSKA come from the germline V gene (reference sequence). CDR3 residues: CSASTHGSGTFNEQFF. CDR3 coding DNA: TGCAGTGCAAGCACCCACGGTAGCGGGACGTTTAATGAGCAGTTCTTC.

This clonotype was counted ten times or more. This chain connects TRBV19 to TRBJ2-5, with 8 nucleotides matching TRBD2. Germline values: CDR1 LNHDA, CDR2 SQIVND (reference sequence). V shed 5 bases and J 1 base; nucleotides not matched to a gene: 0. This CDR3 comprises 13 residues. CDR3 sequence reads: CASSRGGQETQYF. DNA for the CDR3: TGTGCCAGTAGTCGGGGGGGCCAAGAGACCCAGTACTTC.

The chain joins TRBV7-2 to TRBJ1-2; tentative D call: TRBD1 (6 bases). Germline V CDR1 and CDR2: SGHTA, FQGNSA. The CDR3 extends over 16 amino acids. V was pared by 2 bases and J by 10 bases, with 23 bases between. In DNA, the CDR3 is TGTGCCAGCAGCTTAACTGGACAGTCGAGGGGTGGAGACTACACCTTC. Protein: CASSLTGQSRGGDYTF.

This clonotype was observed at least ten times. The chain combines TRBV5-1 with TRBJ2-7; TRBD1 agrees at 9 bases. Germline V gene sequence: CDR1 SGHRS, CDR2 YFSETQ. J was trimmed by 1 base and V by 4 bases; bases with no gene match: 6. The CDR3 loop spans 15 amino acids. In nucleotides, the CDR3 is TGCGCCAGCAGCGGACAGGGGAGGGGGTCCTACGAGCAGTACTTC. Amino acids: CASSGQGRGSYEQYF.

This clonotype was recorded at least ten times. The CDR3 DNA follows: TGTGCCAGTAGCTGGCAGGACGGGGGCCACAATGAGCAGTTCTTC. Translated, it gives CASSWQDGGHNEQFF. V is TRBV19 and J is TRBJ2-1; the D gene could be TRBD1 or TRBD2 (6 bases each). This CDR3 is 15 amino acids long. V shed 6 bases and J shed 5 bases, with 17 bases lying between them. Germline-derived CDR1 and CDR2 are LNHDA and SQIVND (reference sequence).

This clonotype was counted many times. The chain links TRBV27 to TRBJ1-1; no reliable D call. V was trimmed by 3 bases and J by 2 bases, leaving 10 bases between them. The CDR3 totals 14 residues. From germline, CDR1 is MNHEY and CDR2 SMNVEV (reference sequence). Here the CDR3 reads CASSLEQTNTEAFF. The CDR3 bases are TGTGCCAGCAGTTTGGAACAGACCAACACTGAAGCTTTCTTT.

V is TRBV11-2 and J is TRBJ1-1; TRBD1 agrees at 10 bases. Germline V gene lookup returns CDR1 SGHAT and CDR2 FQNNGV. After removal of 4 bases from V and 1 base from J, the junction contained 12 bases not matched to a gene. This CDR3 is built from 18 residues. CDR3 amino acids: CASSSGQGVPVGNTEAFF. The CDR3 bases are TGTGCCAGCAGCTCCGGACAGGGGGTTCCGGTAGGGAACACTGAAGCTTTCTTT.

In its sample, this clonotype was seen many times. The V and J genes are TRBV4-3 and TRBJ2-5, with TRBD2 matching 14 bases. The J segment lost 3 bases and the V segment lost 4 bases, leaving 7 bases of the junction unmatched. Germline V gene lookup returns CDR1 LGHNA and CDR2 YSLEER. CDR3 length: 17 amino acids. The CDR3 reads CASSPGLAGGEEETQYF. The CDR3 nucleotides are TGCGCCAGCAGCCCAGGACTAGCGGGAGGTGAGGAAGAGACCCAGTACTTC.

Ten or more counts support this clonotype. The gene calls are TRBV11-2 and TRBJ2-7; D tentatively fits TRBD1 or TRBD2 (5 bases each). The CDR3 spans 12 residues. Between the trimmed V and J ends, which lost 2 bases and 6 bases, there was a span of 8 bases. Germline assignment: CDR1 SGHAT and CDR2 FQNNGV. The CDR3 reads CASSLRGTEQYF. In DNA, the CDR3 is TGTGCCAGCAGCTTAAGAGGGACCGAGCAGTACTTC.

This clonotype occurred many times. This chain connects TRBV2 to TRBJ1-2, with D possibly TRBD1 on 5 matching bases. The V and J ends lost 4 bases and 7 bases respectively, with 16 bases between them. Germline-derived CDR1 and CDR2 are SNHLY and FYNNEI. The CDR3 totals 14 residues. CDR3 DNA sequence: TGTGCCAGCAGTGGGACCCGGCCCGGGGGTGGCTACACCTTC. Its protein product is CASSGTRPGGGYTF.

This clonotype was counted at least ten times. V and J are TRBV2 and TRBJ2-7, with D perhaps TRBD1 or TRBD2 (5 bases each). There are 12 residues in the CDR3. In germline, CDR1 is SNHLY, CDR2 FYNNEI. The V gene lost 6 bases and the J gene lost 7 bases, with 13 bases spanning the gap. CDR3 amino acids: CASRGTLGEQYF. In DNA, the CDR3 is TGTGCCAGCAGAGGGACCTTGGGGGAGCAGTACTTC.

This clonotype showed up many times. The chain combines TRBV20-1 with TRBJ2-5; 10 nucleotides line up with TRBD1. V gave up 3 bases and J gave up 4 bases; unmatched junction bases: 8. Germline V lookup: CDR1 DFQATT, CDR2 SNEGSKA (reference sequence). The CDR3 runs to 15 residues. CDR3 amino acids: CSASGGQGEGETQYF. As DNA, the CDR3 is TGCAGTGCTAGCGGAGGACAGGGGGAAGGAGAGACCCAGTACTTC.

This clonotype has a count of ten or more. The rearrangement uses TRBV29-1 and TRBJ2-5, with 9 nucleotides matching TRBD2. The germline V gene has CDR1 SQVTM and CDR2 ANQGSEA. The length of the CDR3 is 14 residues. V trimming: 4 bases; J trimming: 5 bases; junction bases outside the gene matches: 8. The CDR3 here is CSVASSGAAETQYF. For the CDR3, the DNA is TGCAGCGTTGCGTCTAGCGGGGCAGCGGAGACCCAGTACTTC.

This clonotype was seen at least ten times. The chain links TRBV5-1 to TRBJ2-3; 9 bases align to TRBD1. The CDR3 length is 13 residues. V lost 8 bases and J lost 6; bases outside the gene matches: 7. The germline V gene has CDR1 SGHRS and CDR2 YFSETQ. CDR3 protein: CASTGQGPDTQYF. CDR3 nucleotide sequence: TGCGCCAGTACGGGACAGGGTCCCGATACGCAGTATTTT.

This clonotype was counted ten times or more. The chain joins TRBV25-1 to TRBJ2-3, with D perhaps TRBD1 or TRBD2 (7 bases each). The V and J ends lost 1 base and 5 bases respectively, with 19 bases between them. The V gene's germline CDR1 is MGHDK and CDR2 SYGVNS. The CDR3 length is 17 residues. CDR3 DNA: TGTGCCAGCAGTGAATGGGAGGGGGCCCGTTCCGGAGATACGCAGTATTTT. Translation: CASSEWEGARSGDTQYF. The variable domain in full, completed from reference TRBV25-1 and TRBJ2-3, reads EADIYQTPRYLVIGTGKKITLECSQTMGHDKMYWYQQDPGMELHLIHYSYGVNSTEKGDLSSESTVSRIRTEHFPLTLESARPSHTSQYLCASSEWEGARSGDTQYFGPGTRLTVL.

This clonotype was counted many times. This chain uses TRBV5-1 with TRBJ2-5; unclear D gene. The germline V gene encodes CDR1 SGHRS and CDR2 YFSETQ. CDR3 length: 14 residues. V lost 4 bases to trimming and J lost 1 base, with 11 bases between them. The DNA for the CDR3 is TGCGCCAGCAGCCGGACCCCTTCCCAAGAGACCCAGTACTTC. Residues: CASSRTPSQETQYF.